Included here is one TCR beta chain sequence, with context. Its specificity is unknown. The data are from a study of cytomegalovirus exposure and HLA in healthy donors. 13 Jbeta primers and 60 Vbeta primers were used for the PCR. Sequenced by immunoSEQ multiplex PCR; TCRdb stores in-frame clones only, minus some. The sample records some 120,000 clones, 60% to 85% being singletons. Findings and limits, study-wide: Exclusion applied to some V segments, including TRBV6-2 and TRBV6-3, as they were indistinguishable. Earlier findings revealed that most TCR beta V segments proved productive either about 87% or about 30% of the time.

V lost 5 bases and J 3 bases, leaving 11 bases between the germline ends. Germline lookup yields CDR1 LNHDA and CDR2 SQIVND (reference sequence). The CDR3 sequence is 13 residues long. There were likely unrecorded immune exposures, though donors were nominally healthy when sampled. What was sequenced was PBMCs. This chain uses TRBV19 with TRBJ2-7, with D possibly matching TRBD2 (6 bases). The receptor was derived from a man aged 25-45 years in good health and CMV-seronegative. The CDR3 loop is CASSPGTGYEQYF. For the CDR3, the DNA is TGTGCCAGTAGTCCTGGGACTGGCTACGAGCAGTACTTC.